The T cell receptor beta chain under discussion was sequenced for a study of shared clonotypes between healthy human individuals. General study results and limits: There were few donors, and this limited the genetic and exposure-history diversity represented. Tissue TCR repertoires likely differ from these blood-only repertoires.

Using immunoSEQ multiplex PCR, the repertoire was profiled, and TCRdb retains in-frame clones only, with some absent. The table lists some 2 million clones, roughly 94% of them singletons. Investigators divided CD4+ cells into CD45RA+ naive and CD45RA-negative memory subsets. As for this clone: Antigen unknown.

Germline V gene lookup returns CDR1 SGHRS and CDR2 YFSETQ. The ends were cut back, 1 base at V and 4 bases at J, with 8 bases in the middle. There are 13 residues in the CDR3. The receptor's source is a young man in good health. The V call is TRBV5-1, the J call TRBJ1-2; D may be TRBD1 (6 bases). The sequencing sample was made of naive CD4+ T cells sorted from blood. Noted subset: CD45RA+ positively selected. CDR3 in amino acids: CASSLKDSYGYTF. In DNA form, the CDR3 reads TGCGCCAGCAGCTTGAAGGACAGCTATGGCTACACCTTC.